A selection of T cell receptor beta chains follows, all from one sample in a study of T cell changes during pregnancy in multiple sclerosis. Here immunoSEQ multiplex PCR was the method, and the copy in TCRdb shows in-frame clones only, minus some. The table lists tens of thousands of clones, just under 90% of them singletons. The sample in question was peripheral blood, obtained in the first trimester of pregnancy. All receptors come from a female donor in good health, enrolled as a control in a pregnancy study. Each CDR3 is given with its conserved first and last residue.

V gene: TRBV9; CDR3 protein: CASSVGGTNEKLFF
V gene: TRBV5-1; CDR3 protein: CASSWGEDTEAFF
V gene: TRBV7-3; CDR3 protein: CATGRDTYTGELFF
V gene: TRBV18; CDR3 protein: CASSLTGDEQYF
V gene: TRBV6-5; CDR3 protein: CASRSSGGEETQYF
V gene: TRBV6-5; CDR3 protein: CASSYTGGSPLHF
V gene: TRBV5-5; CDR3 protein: CASSRTANTEAFF
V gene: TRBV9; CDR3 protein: CASSALSGGGNEQFF
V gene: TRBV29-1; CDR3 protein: CSVAPAVSYEQYF
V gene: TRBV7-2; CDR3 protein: CASSLGQSGPQETQYF
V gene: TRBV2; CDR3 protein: CASSESWGDGQPQHF
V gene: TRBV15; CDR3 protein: CATSRDVGETQYF
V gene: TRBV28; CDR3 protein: CASRKTPRDTEAFF
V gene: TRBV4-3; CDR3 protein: CASSQDRDYQETQYF
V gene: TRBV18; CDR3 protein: CASSPSGGSYGYTF
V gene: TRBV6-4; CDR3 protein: CASSVSAGEAKNIQYF
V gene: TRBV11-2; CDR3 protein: CASSLDPLAGGRSYEQYF
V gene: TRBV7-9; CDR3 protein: CASSLAAGGEGNTIYF
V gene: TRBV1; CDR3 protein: CTSSQAERTEDSGNTIYF
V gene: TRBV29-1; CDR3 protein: CSVASQVDTEAFF
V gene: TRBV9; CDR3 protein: CASSVVNYGYTF
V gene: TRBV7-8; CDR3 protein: CASSQGEGQGFYEQYF
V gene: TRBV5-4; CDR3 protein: CASSFLQGAGEQYF
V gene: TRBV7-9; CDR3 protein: CASSLMGGQQQTQYF
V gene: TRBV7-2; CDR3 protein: CASSRGQGTGYTF
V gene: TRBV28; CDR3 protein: CASCRGGTGGELFF
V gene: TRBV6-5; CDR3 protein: CASSVRLARADTQYF
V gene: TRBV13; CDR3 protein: CASSFSRSNQPQHF
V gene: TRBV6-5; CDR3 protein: CASSYSDSSYNEQFF
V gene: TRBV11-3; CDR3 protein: CASSLDPPRQGDTEQYF
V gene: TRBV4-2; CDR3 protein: CASRLTRDREPPIYF
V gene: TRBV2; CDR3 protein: CASSEEAGAGTQYF
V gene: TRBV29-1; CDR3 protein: CSVAATGDYEQYF
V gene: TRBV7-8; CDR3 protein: CASSLERGTKTQYF
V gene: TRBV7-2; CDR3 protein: CASSTGTSGSQETQYF
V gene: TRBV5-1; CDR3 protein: CASSFQGQRGASDEQFF
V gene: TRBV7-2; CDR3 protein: CASSLGSGTGTQYF
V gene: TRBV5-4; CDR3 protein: CASSPGPENTEAFF
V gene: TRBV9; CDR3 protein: CASSPLARGGDTQYF
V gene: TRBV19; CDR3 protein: CASSRGAAGEYPNYGYTF
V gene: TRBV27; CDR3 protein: CASSLDRGRGTEAFF
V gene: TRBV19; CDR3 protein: CASSKIMAAGGMDIQYF
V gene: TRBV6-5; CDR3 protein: CASSYSIQAYGYTF
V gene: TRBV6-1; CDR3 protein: CASSEGPGGGTEAFF
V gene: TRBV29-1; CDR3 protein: CSFRTSGVGQFF
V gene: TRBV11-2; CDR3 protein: CASSLGLAEETQYF
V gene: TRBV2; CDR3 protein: CASCDPGQRTEQYF
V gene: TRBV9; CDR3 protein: CASSATGGPNTEAFF
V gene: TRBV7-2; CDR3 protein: CASSVSRWLKTQYF
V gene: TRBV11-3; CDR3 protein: CASSYATNPYEQYF
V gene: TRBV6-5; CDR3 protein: CASSSPGQRYGYTF
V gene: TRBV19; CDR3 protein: CASSIGGTVNTGELFF
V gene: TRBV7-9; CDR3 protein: CASSFFGGDEQFF